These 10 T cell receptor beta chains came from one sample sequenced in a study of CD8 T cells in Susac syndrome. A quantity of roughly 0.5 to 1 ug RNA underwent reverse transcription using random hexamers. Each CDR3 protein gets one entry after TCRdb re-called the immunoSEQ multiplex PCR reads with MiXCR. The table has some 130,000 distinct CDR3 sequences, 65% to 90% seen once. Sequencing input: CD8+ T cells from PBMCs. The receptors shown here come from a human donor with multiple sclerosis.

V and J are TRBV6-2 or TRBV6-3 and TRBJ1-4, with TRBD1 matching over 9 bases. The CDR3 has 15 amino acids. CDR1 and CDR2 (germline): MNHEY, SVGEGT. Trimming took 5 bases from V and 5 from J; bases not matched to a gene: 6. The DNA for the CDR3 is TGTGCCAGCAGTGACCGGGACAGGGTAAATGAAAAACTGTTTTTT. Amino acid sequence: CASSDRDRVNEKLFF.

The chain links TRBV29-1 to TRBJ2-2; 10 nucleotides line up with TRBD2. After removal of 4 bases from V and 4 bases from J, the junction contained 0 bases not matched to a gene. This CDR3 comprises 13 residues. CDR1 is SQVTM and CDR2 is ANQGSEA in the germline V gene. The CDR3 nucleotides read TGCAGCGTTGGACTAGCGGGCACCGGGGAGCTGTTTTTT. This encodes CSVGLAGTGELFF.

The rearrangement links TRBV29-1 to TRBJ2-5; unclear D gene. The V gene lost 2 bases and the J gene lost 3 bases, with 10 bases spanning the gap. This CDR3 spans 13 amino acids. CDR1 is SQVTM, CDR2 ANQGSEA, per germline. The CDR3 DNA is TGCAGCGTTGAAATCTCAGGAAAAGAGACCCAGTACTTC. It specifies CSVEISGKETQYF.

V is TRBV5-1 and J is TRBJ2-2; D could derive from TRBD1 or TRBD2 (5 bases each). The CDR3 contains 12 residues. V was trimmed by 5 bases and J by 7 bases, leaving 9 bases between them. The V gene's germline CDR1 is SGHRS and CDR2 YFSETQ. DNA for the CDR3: TGCGCCAGCAGTCGGGACGGCGGGGAGCTGTTTTTT. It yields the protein CASSRDGGELFF.

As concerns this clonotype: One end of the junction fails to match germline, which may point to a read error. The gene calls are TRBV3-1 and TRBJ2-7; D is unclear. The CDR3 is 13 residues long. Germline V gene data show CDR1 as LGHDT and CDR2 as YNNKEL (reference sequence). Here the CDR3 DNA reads TGTGCCAGCAGCCAAGGGGTCTCCTACGGGCAGTACTTC. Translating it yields CASSQGVSYGQYF.

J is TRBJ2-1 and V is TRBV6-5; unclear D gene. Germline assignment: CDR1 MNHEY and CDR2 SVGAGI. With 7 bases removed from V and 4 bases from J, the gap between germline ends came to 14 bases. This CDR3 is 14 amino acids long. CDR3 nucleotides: TGTGCCAGCACCACCTTAGACGTGTACAATGAGCAGTTCTTC. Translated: CASTTLDVYNEQFF.

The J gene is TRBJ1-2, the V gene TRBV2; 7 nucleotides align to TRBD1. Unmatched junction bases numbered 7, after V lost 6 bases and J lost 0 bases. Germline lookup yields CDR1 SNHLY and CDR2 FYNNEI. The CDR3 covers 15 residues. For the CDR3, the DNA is TGTGCCAGCAGGCCCCGGGACAGACCTAACTATGGCTACACCTTC. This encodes CASRPRDRPNYGYTF.

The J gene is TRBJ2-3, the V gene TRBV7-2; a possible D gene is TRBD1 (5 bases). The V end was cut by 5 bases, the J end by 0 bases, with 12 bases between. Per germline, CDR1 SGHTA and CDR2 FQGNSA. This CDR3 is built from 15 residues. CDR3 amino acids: CASSPDISSTDTQYF. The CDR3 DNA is TGTGCCAGCAGCCCGGACATATCTAGCACAGATACGCAGTATTTT.

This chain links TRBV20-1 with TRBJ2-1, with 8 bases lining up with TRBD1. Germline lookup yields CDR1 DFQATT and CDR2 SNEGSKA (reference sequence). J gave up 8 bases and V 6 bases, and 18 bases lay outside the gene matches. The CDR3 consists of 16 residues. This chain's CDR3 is CSAPPSGTHRGDEQFF. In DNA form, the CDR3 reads TGCAGTGCGCCTCCCTCCGGGACGCACAGGGGGGATGAGCAGTTCTTC.

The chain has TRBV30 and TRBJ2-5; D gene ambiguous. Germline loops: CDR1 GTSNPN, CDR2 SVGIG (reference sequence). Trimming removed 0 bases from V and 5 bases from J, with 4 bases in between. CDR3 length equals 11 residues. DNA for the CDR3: TGTGCCTGGAGTGTACTTGAGACCCAGTACTTC. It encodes CAWSVLETQYF.